This T cell receptor beta chain originates from a study of T-cell reconstitution after alpha-beta-depleted transplantation in children. Unique molecular identifiers featured in how the TCRbeta library was prepared. TCRdb analysed the PCR reads with MiXCR anew, one entry per CDR3 protein. This sample has around 92,000 distinct CDR3 sequences, with 10% to 15% found just once. This clonotype was counted many times. The CDR3 contains 14 residues. Trimming left V 7 bases short and J 0 bases short, with 12 bases between. CDR1 is MNHNS, CDR2 SASEGT, per germline. Sequences were derived from PBMCs from the stem cell graft donor, sampled from the stem cell graft. This receptor was taken from a human donor who donated a stem cell graft to a child with inherited bone marrow failure. J is TRBJ1-1 and V is TRBV6-1; D unclear. The CDR3 sequence: CASNRDPMNTEAFF. Written as DNA, the CDR3 is TGTGCCAGCAATAGGGATCCTATGAACACTGAAGCTTTCTTT.